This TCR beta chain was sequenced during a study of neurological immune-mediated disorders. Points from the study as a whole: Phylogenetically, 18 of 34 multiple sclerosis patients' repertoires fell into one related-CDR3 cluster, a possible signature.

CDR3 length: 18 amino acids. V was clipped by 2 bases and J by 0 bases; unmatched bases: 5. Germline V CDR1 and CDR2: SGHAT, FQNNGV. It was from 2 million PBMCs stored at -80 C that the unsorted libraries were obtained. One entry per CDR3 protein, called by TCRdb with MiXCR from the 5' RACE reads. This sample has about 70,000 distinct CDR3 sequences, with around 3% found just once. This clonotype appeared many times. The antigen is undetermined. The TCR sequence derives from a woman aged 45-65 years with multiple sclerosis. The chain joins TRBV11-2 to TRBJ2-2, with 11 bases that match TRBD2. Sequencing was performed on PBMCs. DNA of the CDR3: TGTGCCAGCAGCTTATTCGCTAGCGGGAGGTCGAACACCGGGGAGCTGTTTTTT. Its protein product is CASSLFASGRSNTGELFF.